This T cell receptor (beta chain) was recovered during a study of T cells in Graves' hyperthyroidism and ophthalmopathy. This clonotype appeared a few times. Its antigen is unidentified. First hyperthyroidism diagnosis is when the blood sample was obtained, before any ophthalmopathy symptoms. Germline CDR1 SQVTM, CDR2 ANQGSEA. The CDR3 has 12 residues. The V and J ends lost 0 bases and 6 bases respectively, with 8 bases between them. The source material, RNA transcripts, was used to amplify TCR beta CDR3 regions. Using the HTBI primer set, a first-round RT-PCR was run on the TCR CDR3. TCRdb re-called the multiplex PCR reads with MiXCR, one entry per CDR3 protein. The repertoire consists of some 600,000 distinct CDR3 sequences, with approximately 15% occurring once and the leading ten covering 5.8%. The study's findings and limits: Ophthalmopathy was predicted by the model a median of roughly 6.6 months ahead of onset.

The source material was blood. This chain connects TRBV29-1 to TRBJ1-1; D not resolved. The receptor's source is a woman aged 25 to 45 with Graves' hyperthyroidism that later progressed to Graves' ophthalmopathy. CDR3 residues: CSVEDLSSEAFF. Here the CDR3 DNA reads TGCAGCGTTGAAGATCTCAGCTCTGAAGCTTTCTTT.